The 18 T cell receptor beta chains presented below share a single source sample, sequenced in a study of blood T cell repertoires in COVID-19. The method was immunoSEQ multiplex PCR; TCRdb's version includes in-frame clones alone and lacks a portion of them. The table has 95,000 to 150,000 clones, 80% to 90% seen once. Sequenced input: peripheral blood. The receptors stem from a woman in her forties or fifties with active or convalescent COVID-19.

This chain uses TRBV7-8 with TRBJ2-2; possibly TRBD1 for D (6 bases). CDR1 and CDR2 from the germline V gene are SGHVS and FQNEAQ. The CDR3 sequence is 18 residues long. V dropped 3 bases and J dropped 4 bases, with 21 bases sitting between them. The CDR3 sequence: CASSLAAWGHRSTGELFF. CDR3 DNA sequence: TGTGCCAGCAGCTTGGCGGCATGGGGGCACCGGAGCACCGGGGAGCTGTTTTTT.

V and J are TRBV9 and TRBJ1-5; D is possibly TRBD1 (6 bases). V lost 2 bases and J lost 0, with 9 bases in between. Per germline, CDR1 SGDLS and CDR2 YYNGEE. The CDR3 sequence is 15 residues long. The CDR3: CASSVAGDSNQPQHF. The CDR3 bases are TGTGCCAGCAGCGTCGCAGGGGATAGCAATCAGCCCCAGCATTTT.

The chain recombines TRBV27 with TRBJ2-2, with 7 bases that match TRBD1. The length of the CDR3 is 16 residues. J gave up 5 bases and V 1 base, and 7 bases lay outside the gene matches. From germline, CDR1 is MNHEY and CDR2 SMNVEV (reference sequence). As DNA, the CDR3 is TGTGCCAGCAGTTTATTAGACAGGGTGAGGACCGGGGAGCTGTTTTTT. Residues: CASSLLDRVRTGELFF.

DNA for the CDR3: TGTGCCAGCATGGGACAGTCCAACTACGAGCAGTACTTC. Translation: CASMGQSNYEQYF. J is TRBJ2-7 and V is TRBV2, with 7 bases lining up with TRBD1. Germline V CDR1 and CDR2: SNHLY, FYNNEI. The ends lost 7 bases at V and 3 bases at J; junction bases unmatched: 6. CDR3 length: 13 residues.

This CDR3 is CASSPQPGETQYF. The CDR3 nucleotides read TGTGCCAGCAGCCCCCAACCAGGAGAGACCCAGTACTTC. The V call is TRBV7-3, the J call TRBJ2-5; D is unclear. The V gene's germline CDR1 is SGHTA and CDR2 FQGTGA. The V end was cut by 5 bases, the J end by 4 bases, with 11 bases between. The CDR3 spans 13 residues. The whole variable domain, remainder taken from reference TRBV7-3 and TRBJ2-5, is GAGVSQTPSNKVTEKGKYVELRCDPISGHTALYWYRQSLGQGPEFLIYFQGTGAADDSGLPNDRFFAVRPEGSVSTLKIQRTERGDSAVYLCASSPQPGETQYFGPGTRLLVL.

The chain links TRBV29-1 to TRBJ1-1; TRBD1 is a possible D gene (6 bases). The germline V gene has CDR1 SQVTM and CDR2 ANQGSEA. V was shortened by 3 bases and J by 8 bases, with 19 bases between the two germline ends. The CDR3 has 14 amino acids. The CDR3, as DNA: TGCAGCGTTGAGACCAACATGCGGGGGCCCGAAGCTTTCTTT. Amino acids: CSVETNMRGPEAFF.

The chain links TRBV24-1 to TRBJ2-1; 10 bases are shared with TRBD1. The V and J ends lost 3 bases and 5 bases, in that order; junction bases with no gene match: 12. The germline V gene has CDR1 KGHDR and CDR2 SFDVKD. The CDR3 length is 18 residues. The chain's CDR3 is CATSDDSGTGEKDNEQFF. As DNA, the CDR3 is TGTGCCACCAGTGATGATTCCGGGACAGGGGAAAAGGACAATGAGCAGTTCTTC.

This clone was detected once. This chain uses TRBV28 with TRBJ1-6; D not resolved. CDR3 length: 14 residues. CDR1 MDHEN and CDR2 SYDVKM come from the germline V gene. Trimming pared 8 bases from V and 8 bases from J, leaving 16 bases between. Written as DNA, the CDR3 is TGTGCCAGCTGGTCCGGGGTGGGAGATTCACCCCTCCACTTT. Protein product: CASWSGVGDSPLHF.

This chain uses TRBV6-5 with TRBJ1-2; 9 nucleotides match TRBD1. Trimming took 4 bases from V and 2 from J; bases not matched to a gene: 5. Germline values: CDR1 MNHEY, CDR2 SVGAGI. The CDR3 covers 15 residues. The CDR3 loop reads CASSSGTGINYGYTF. CDR3 nucleotide sequence: TGTGCCAGCAGTTCCGGGACAGGGATAAACTATGGCTACACCTTC.

The chain joins TRBV27 to TRBJ1-2; a possible D gene is TRBD1 (6 bases). V was clipped by 6 bases and J by 0 bases, with 14 bases between them. The germline V gene encodes CDR1 MNHEY and CDR2 SMNVEV (reference sequence). The length of the CDR3 is 15 residues. CDR3 coding DNA: TGTGCCAGCAGAGAACAGGGATTAGCTAACTATGGCTACACCTTC. Its protein product is CASREQGLANYGYTF.

The CDR3 sequence is CASSRGSYRGAKNIQYF. Here the CDR3 DNA reads TGTGCCAGTAGTAGGGGTTCCTACAGGGGAGCCAAAAACATTCAGTACTTC. The chain links TRBV19 to TRBJ2-4; the match to TRBD1 covers 7 bases. Germline values: CDR1 LNHDA, CDR2 SQIVND (reference sequence). V gave up 4 bases and J gave up 0 bases; unmatched junction bases: 9. This CDR3 is 17 amino acids long.

The chain combines TRBV10-2 with TRBJ2-7, with 12 bases fitting TRBD2. The CDR3 loop spans 17 amino acids. CDR1 WSHSY and CDR2 SAAADI come from the germline V gene. Unmatched junction bases numbered 8, after V lost 0 bases and J lost 5 bases. Here the CDR3 reads CASSESWTSGERDEQYF. For the CDR3, the DNA is TGCGCCAGCAGTGAGTCTTGGACTAGCGGGGAACGGGACGAGCAGTACTTC.

The rearrangement links TRBV4-1 to TRBJ1-1; TRBD1 aligns across 11 bases. The trim removed 4 bases at V and 3 bases at J, leaving 4 bases unmatched. Germline values: CDR1 MGHRA, CDR2 YSYEKL. CDR3 length: 15 residues. CDR3 region: CASSRSGQGDTEAFF. CDR3 nucleotides: TGCGCCAGCAGCCGCTCGGGACAGGGGGACACTGAAGCTTTCTTT.

The chain couples TRBV7-6 to TRBJ2-5; weak D call: TRBD2 (6 bases). The CDR3 has 17 amino acids. CDR1 SGHVS and CDR2 FNYEAQ come from the germline V gene. The V gene lost 4 bases and the J gene lost 2 bases, with 20 bases spanning the gap. This CDR3 is CASSSSELVADQETQYF. The CDR3, as DNA: TGTGCCAGCAGCTCATCTGAGCTGGTAGCGGATCAAGAGACCCAGTACTTC.

The chain combines TRBV28 with TRBJ2-1, with D uncertain. V lost 8 bases to trimming and J lost 8 bases, with 19 bases between them. Per germline, CDR1 MDHEN and CDR2 SYDVKM. CDR3 length equals 14 residues. The DNA for the CDR3 is TGTGCCAGCGCCGCTGCCTCCGGTGTGGATGAGCAGTTCTTC. It yields the protein CASAAASGVDEQFF.

The chain employs TRBV14 and TRBJ1-1; the D gene is possibly TRBD1 (5 bases). Germline CDR1 and CDR2: SGHDN and FVKESK. The CDR3 has 12 residues. Trimming left V 10 bases short and J 8 bases short, with 17 bases between. This CDR3 reads CAKLPGGEEAFF. As DNA, the CDR3 is TGTGCCAAACTGCCCGGGGGTGAGGAAGCTTTCTTT.

V gene TRBV24-1 combines with J gene TRBJ2-1; possible D gene TRBD2, 6 bases. V was trimmed by 1 base and J by 4 bases, leaving 7 bases between them. The CDR3 has 14 amino acids. The germline gives CDR1 KGHDR, CDR2 SFDVKD. The CDR3 reads CATSDFGGYNEQFF. In DNA form, the CDR3 reads TGTGCCACCAGTGATTTTGGGGGGTACAATGAGCAGTTCTTC.

The chain has TRBV7-3 and TRBJ1-2; 8 bases map to TRBD1. The CDR3 contains 12 residues. The germline V gene encodes CDR1 SGHTA and CDR2 FQGTGA. Trimming removed 5 bases from V and 4 bases from J; junction bases left unmatched: 0. CDR3 region: CASSGQGYGYTF. CDR3 coding DNA: TGTGCCAGCAGCGGACAGGGCTATGGCTACACCTTC.